Each of the 19 T cell receptor beta chains below was sequenced from the same sample in a study of PD-L1 blockade in urothelial cancer. Measured with immunoSEQ multiplex PCR; TCRdb has only the in-frame clones, and not every one. The sample yields under 20,000 clones, about 83% seen once. Stated time point: peripheral blood 6 weeks after treatment start. The sequenced sample was PBMCs, obtained around atezolizumab (anti-PD-L1) treatment. Receptors were obtained from a man aged 50 to 60 with urothelial cancer.

The CDR3 bases are TGTGCCAGCAGACCGACAGGGGCCCGAAAGGGCGGAACTAATGAAAAACTGTTTTTT. It specifies CASRPTGARKGGTNEKLFF. This rearrangement joins TRBV7-2 to TRBJ1-4; 8 nucleotides match TRBD1. Germline V gene sequence: CDR1 SGHTA, CDR2 FQGNSA. V shed 6 bases, J shed 1 base, and the junction held 16 bases outside the gene matches. This CDR3 is built from 19 residues.

The V and J genes are TRBV11-2 and TRBJ1-2; 9 nucleotides line up with TRBD1. CDR3 size: 16 residues. Per the germline V gene, CDR1 is SGHAT and CDR2 is FQNNGV. The V gene end was trimmed by 2 bases and the J gene end by 6 bases; junction bases not matched to a gene: 10. CDR3 nucleotide sequence: TGTGCCAGCAGCTTAAGCTGGTCAGGACAGGGGAATGGCTACACCTTC. Translation: CASSLSWSGQGNGYTF.

The rearrangement joins TRBV19 to TRBJ1-1; D is ambiguous. V was cut by 5 bases and J by 1 base, with 14 bases left in between. CDR3 size: 15 residues. Germline loops: CDR1 LNHDA, CDR2 SQIVND (reference sequence). The CDR3 nucleotides read TGTGCCAGTAGTCAGATCAACAGTCCGAACACTGAAGCTTTCTTT. Its protein product is CASSQINSPNTEAFF. The full variable domain, with the rest looked up from reference TRBV19 and TRBJ1-1, is DGGITQSPKYLFRKEGQNVTLSCEQNLNHDAMYWYRQDPGQGLRLIYYSQIVNDFQKGDIAEGYSVSREKKESFPLTVTSAQKNPTAFYLCASSQINSPNTEAFFGQGTRLTVV.

This chain links TRBV2 with TRBJ1-5; 7 positions agree with TRBD1. The CDR3 length is 15 residues. CDR1 SNHLY and CDR2 FYNNEI come from the germline V gene. The V segment lost 5 bases and the J segment 6 bases; nucleotides outside the gene matches: 10. CDR3 sequence (DNA): TGTGCCAGCAGTCCCGACAGGGCGTCGGGTCAGCCCCAGCATTTT. Translation: CASSPDRASGQPQHF. Full variable domain (outside the CDR3, taken from reference TRBV2 and TRBJ1-5): EPEVTQTPSHQVTQMGQEVILRCVPISNHLYFYWYRQILGQKVEFLVSFYNNEISEKSEIFDDQFSVERPDGSNFTLKIRSTKLEDSAMYFCASSPDRASGQPQHFGDGTRLSIL.

The chain links TRBV25-1 to TRBJ2-2; 8 bases fit TRBD1. There are 15 residues in the CDR3. Germline V lookup: CDR1 MGHDK, CDR2 SYGVNS. The junction had 2 bases not matched to a gene; V was cut back by 2 bases and J by 3 bases. CDR3 protein: CASSEQGADTGELFF. The CDR3, as DNA: TGTGCCAGCAGTGAACAGGGGGCCGACACCGGGGAGCTGTTTTTT.

The J gene is TRBJ1-4, the V gene TRBV19, with 8 bases lining up with TRBD1. Germline-derived CDR1 and CDR2 are LNHDA and SQIVND (reference sequence). After removal of 6 bases from V and 8 bases from J, the junction contained 8 bases not matched to a gene. The CDR3 extends over 14 amino acids. CDR3 sequence (DNA): TGTGCCAGTAGGAAGGACAGGGCCGGCGAAAAACTGTTTTTT. It is translated as CASRKDRAGEKLFF.

The chain employs TRBV12-2 and TRBJ2-7; the table calls TRBD1, which could not be checked here. TRBV12-2 is labeled a pseudogene. CDR3 length: 12 amino acids. CDR3 region: CASRQVSYEQYF. The CDR3 DNA follows: TGTGCAAGTCGCCAGGTGAGCTACGAGCAGTACTTC.

This sequence joins TRBV19 and TRBJ1-1, with 7 nucleotides matching TRBD1. V was clipped by 2 bases and J by 5 bases; unmatched bases: 8. Germline lookup yields CDR1 LNHDA and CDR2 SQIVND (reference sequence). There are 15 residues in the CDR3. The CDR3 DNA reads TGTGCCAGTAGTATAAATTCGAACAGGGGTACTGAAGCTTTCTTT. Protein product: CASSINSNRGTEAFF. Using reference TRBV19 and TRBJ1-1 for the parts outside the CDR3, the full variable domain is DGGITQSPKYLFRKEGQNVTLSCEQNLNHDAMYWYRQDPGQGLRLIYYSQIVNDFQKGDIAEGYSVSREKKESFPLTVTSAQKNPTAFYLCASSINSNRGTEAFFGQGTRLTVV.

The chain couples TRBV6-4 to TRBJ2-1, with D perhaps matching TRBD2 (7 bases). The ends were cut back, 3 bases at V and 1 base at J, with 13 bases in the middle. This CDR3 contains 16 residues. Germline values: CDR1 MRHNA, CDR2 SNTAGT. The CDR3 here is CASSEGGAGSYNEQFF. The CDR3 DNA follows: TGTGCCAGCAGTGAGGGGGGGGCGGGATCCTACAATGAGCAGTTCTTC.

CDR3 residues: CASSLRQGGTEAFF. The CDR3 DNA reads TGTGCCAGCTCCTTAAGACAGGGGGGCACTGAAGCTTTCTTT. The chain is built from TRBV27 and TRBJ1-1; 9 positions match TRBD1. From germline, CDR1 is MNHEY and CDR2 SMNVEV (reference sequence). The J segment lost 4 bases and the V segment lost 8 bases, leaving 8 bases of the junction unmatched. The CDR3 spans 14 residues.

The chain links TRBV6-4 to TRBJ2-1; D may be TRBD2 (6 bases). This CDR3 region has 15 residues. The V gene's germline CDR1 is MRHNA and CDR2 SNTAGT. Deletions cut 2 bases from V and 5 bases from J, with 13 bases between. The CDR3 reads CASSDPGGPNNEQFF. For the CDR3, the DNA is TGTGCCAGCAGTGACCCCGGAGGGCCCAACAATGAGCAGTTCTTC.

V and J are TRBV5-4 and TRBJ2-2, with D unresolved. Germline V lookup: CDR1 SGHNT, CDR2 YYREEE (reference sequence). This CDR3 spans 14 amino acids. Between the trimmed V and J ends, which lost 1 base and 5 bases, there was a span of 9 bases. DNA of the CDR3: TGTGCCAGCAGCTTGAGGTCAGGTACCGGGGAGCTGTTTTTT. Translating it yields CASSLRSGTGELFF. Together with reference TRBV5-4 and TRBJ2-2, the CDR3 gives the full variable domain: ETGVTQSPTHLIKTRGQQVTLRCSSQSGHNTVSWYQQALGQGPQFIFQYYREEENGRGNFPPRFSGLQFPNYSSELNVNALELDDSALYLCASSLRSGTGELFFGEGSRLTVL.

The chain joins TRBV4-1 to TRBJ2-3; 10 bases align to TRBD2. The CDR3 spans 17 residues. Germline assignment: CDR1 MGHRA and CDR2 YSYEKL. Trimming took 5 bases from V and 4 from J; bases not matched to a gene: 12. Written as DNA, the CDR3 is TGCGCCAGCAGCTGGAACCGCGGGACTAGCGTCCCAGATACGCAGTATTTT. This sequence encodes CASSWNRGTSVPDTQYF.

This clone was observed a handful of times. V usage is TRBV7-8 and J usage is TRBJ2-2; 14 bases map to TRBD2. CDR3 length: 18 amino acids. The germline CDR1 and CDR2 sequences are SGHVS and FQNEAQ. The junction had 5 bases not matched to a gene; V was cut back by 2 bases and J by 3 bases. CDR3 in amino acids: CASSLIGLAGGHTGELFF. The CDR3 nucleotides read TGTGCCAGCAGCTTAATCGGACTAGCGGGAGGCCACACCGGGGAGCTGTTTTTT.

V usage is TRBV30 and J usage is TRBJ1-2; D possibly corresponds to TRBD1 (6 bases). The CDR3 has 12 amino acids. CDR1 is GTSNPN and CDR2 is SVGIG in the germline V gene (reference sequence). V lost 3 bases to trimming and J lost 7 bases, with 12 bases between them. CDR3 sequence reads: CAWRPGTLGYTF. The CDR3, as DNA: TGTGCCTGGAGGCCCGGGACACTTGGCTACACCTTC.

V gene TRBV19 combines with J gene TRBJ2-3; D is unresolved. Germline values: CDR1 LNHDA, CDR2 SQIVND (reference sequence). The CDR3 is made up of 15 amino acids. V gave up 4 bases and J gave up 0 bases, with 11 bases separating them. The CDR3 DNA is TGTGCCAGTAGTAGGCGACAATCTAGCACAGATACGCAGTATTTT. This codes for CASSRRQSSTDTQYF.

V and J are TRBV7-9 and TRBJ2-7, with TRBD2 identical over 8 bases. The germline V gene has CDR1 SEHNR and CDR2 FQNEAQ (reference sequence). CDR3 length: 15 residues. Germline trimming cut 5 bases from V and 9 bases from J; bases unmatched to any gene: 15. CDR3 in DNA: TGTGCCAGCAGCCATCAGACTAGCGCTGAAACTTGGCAGTACTTC. Translating gives CASSHQTSAETWQYF.

The chain uses TRBV7-2 and TRBJ1-2; 7 bases match TRBD1. Germline V gene sequence: CDR1 SGHTA, CDR2 FQGNSA. After removal of 4 bases from V and 8 bases from J, the junction contained 10 bases not matched to a gene. The CDR3 sequence is 14 residues long. The CDR3 loop is CASSSRRQGEGYTF. The DNA for the CDR3 is TGTGCCAGCAGCTCCCGCAGACAGGGAGAGGGCTACACCTTC.

The chain is built from TRBV6-1 and TRBJ1-6; D might be TRBD1 (6 bases). The length of the CDR3 is 17 residues. The V gene lost 3 bases and the J gene lost 4 bases, with 16 bases spanning the gap. Germline CDR1 is MNHNS and CDR2 is SASEGT. The chain's CDR3 is CASSDVNRDSYNSPLHF. Here the CDR3 DNA reads TGTGCCAGCAGTGACGTAAACAGGGATTCGTATAATTCACCCCTCCACTTT.